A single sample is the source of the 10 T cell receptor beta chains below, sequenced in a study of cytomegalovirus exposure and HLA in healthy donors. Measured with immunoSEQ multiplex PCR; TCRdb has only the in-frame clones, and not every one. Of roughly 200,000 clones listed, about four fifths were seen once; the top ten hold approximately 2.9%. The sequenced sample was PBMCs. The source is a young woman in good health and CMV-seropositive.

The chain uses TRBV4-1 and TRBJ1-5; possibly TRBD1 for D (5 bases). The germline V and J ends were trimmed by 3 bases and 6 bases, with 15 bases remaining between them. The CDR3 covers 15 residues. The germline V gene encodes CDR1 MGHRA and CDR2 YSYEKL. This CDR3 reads CASSHPRTGVQPQHF. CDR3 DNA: TGCGCCAGCAGCCATCCTAGGACGGGGGTTCAGCCCCAGCATTTT.

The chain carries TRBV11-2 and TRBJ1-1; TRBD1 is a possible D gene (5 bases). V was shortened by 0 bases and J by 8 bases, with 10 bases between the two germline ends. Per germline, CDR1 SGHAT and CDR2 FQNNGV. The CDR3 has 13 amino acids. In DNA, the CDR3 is TGTGCCAGCAGCTTAGATCCGCCAGGGGAAGCTTTCTTT. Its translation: CASSLDPPGEAFF.

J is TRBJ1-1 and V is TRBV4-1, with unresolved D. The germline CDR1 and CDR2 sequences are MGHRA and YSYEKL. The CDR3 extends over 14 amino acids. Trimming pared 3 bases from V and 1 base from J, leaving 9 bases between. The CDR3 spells CASSHEAENTEAFF. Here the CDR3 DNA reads TGCGCCAGCAGCCACGAAGCCGAGAACACTGAAGCTTTCTTT.

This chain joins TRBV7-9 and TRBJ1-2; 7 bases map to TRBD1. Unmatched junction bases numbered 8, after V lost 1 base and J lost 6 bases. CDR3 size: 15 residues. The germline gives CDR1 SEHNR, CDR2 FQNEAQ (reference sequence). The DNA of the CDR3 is TGTGCCAGCAGCTTAGTTGGGGGACAGAATAATGGCTACACCTTC. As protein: CASSLVGGQNNGYTF.

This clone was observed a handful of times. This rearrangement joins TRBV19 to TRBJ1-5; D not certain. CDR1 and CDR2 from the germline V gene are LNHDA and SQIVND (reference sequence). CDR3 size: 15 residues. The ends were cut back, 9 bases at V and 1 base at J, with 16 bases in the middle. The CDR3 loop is CASSGRRGSNQPQHF. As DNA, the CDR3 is TGTGCCAGCTCCGGGAGGCGTGGAAGCAATCAGCCCCAGCATTTT.

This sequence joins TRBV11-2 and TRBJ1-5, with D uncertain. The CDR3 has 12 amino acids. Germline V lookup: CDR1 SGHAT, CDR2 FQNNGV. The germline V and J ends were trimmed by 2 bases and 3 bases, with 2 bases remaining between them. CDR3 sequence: CASSLLNQPQHF. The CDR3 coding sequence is TGTGCCAGCAGCTTACTCAATCAGCCCCAGCATTTT.

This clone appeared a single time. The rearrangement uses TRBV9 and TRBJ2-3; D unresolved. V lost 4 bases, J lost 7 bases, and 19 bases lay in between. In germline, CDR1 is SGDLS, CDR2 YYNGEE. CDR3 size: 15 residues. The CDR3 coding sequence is TGTGCCAGCAGCCCCCTCGAGCGCTCGGCGTATACGCAGTATTTT. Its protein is CASSPLERSAYTQYF.

In DNA, the CDR3 is TGTGCCAGCAGCTTAGGGGGAAGGGAGGACGAGAAGTTTCGGTCCGGGGCCAACGTCCTGACTTTC. Amino acid sequence: CASSLGGREDEKFRSGANVLTF. The chain uses TRBV7-7 and TRBJ2-6, with D possibly TRBD2 on 6 matching bases. Germline V gives CDR1 SSHAT, CDR2 FNYEAQ (reference sequence). Trimming took off 1 base at V and 4 bases at J, with 29 bases between the two ends. The CDR3 has 22 amino acids.

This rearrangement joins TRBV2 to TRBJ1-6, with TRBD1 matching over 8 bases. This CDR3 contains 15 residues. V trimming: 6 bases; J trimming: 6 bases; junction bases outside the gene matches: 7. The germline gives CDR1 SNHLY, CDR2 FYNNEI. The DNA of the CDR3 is TGTGCCAGCAGGAAACAGGGGGACGGTAATTCACCCCTCCACTTT. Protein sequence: CASRKQGDGNSPLHF.

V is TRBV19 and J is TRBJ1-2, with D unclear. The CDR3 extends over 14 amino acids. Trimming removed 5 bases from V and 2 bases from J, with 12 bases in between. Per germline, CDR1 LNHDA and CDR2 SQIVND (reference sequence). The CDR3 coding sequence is TGTGCCAGTAGTTCGGAGATCAACAACTATGGCTACACCTTC. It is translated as CASSSEINNYGYTF.